The clone carrying this TCR beta chain was counted a single time. The CDR3 runs to 18 residues. This table comes from immunoSEQ multiplex PCR, and its TCRdb copy is limited to in-frame clones, with some not included. Here the sample spans 150,000 to 180,000 clones, 90% to 95% being singletons. The sample belongs to a study of control samples from healthy donors and cancer patients. Material for sequencing was blood. The sequence came from a man in his forties in good health. This sequence joins TRBV21-1 and TRBJ2-1; TRBD2 reflects the table's D call only, with no check against the DNA. TRBV21-1 is listed as a pseudogene. CDR3 loop: CASGTFSGRASSYNEQFF. The CDR3 DNA follows: TGTGCCAGCGGGACTTTTTCAGGAAGGGCCAGCTCCTACAATGAGCAGTTCTTC.